The text below deals with one T cell receptor beta chain. Its specificity is not known. The sample is drawn from a study of TIL therapy for anti-PD-1-resistant metastatic lung cancer. Study in general: Progressing patients received lymphodepletion, expanded TIL infusion and IL-2. General study results and limits: The baseline peripheral repertoire was partially replaced by infused TIL clonotypes that later decayed.

CDR3 size: 16 residues. The germline V gene encodes CDR1 SGHTA and CDR2 FQGNSA. J lost 5 bases, V lost 5 bases, and 12 bases had no gene match. The immunoSEQ assay was v3. This table comes from immunoSEQ multiplex PCR, and its TCRdb copy is limited to in-frame clones, with some not included. The data show around 50,000 clones, with 73% seen just once and 1.5% to 2% held by the top ten. The time point is: pre-treatment sample, taken before nivolumab and TIL therapy. V gene TRBV7-2 combines with J gene TRBJ2-5; 9 bases line up with TRBD2. Source: blood, taken at baseline. The receptor comes from a person aged 25-80 years with non-small cell lung cancer. The CDR3 coding sequence is TGTGCCAGCAGCATTACTAGCGGGTCCGGCGGGGAGACCCAGTACTTC. Its protein is CASSITSGSGGETQYF.